The 32 T cell receptor beta chains below were found in one sample sequenced in a study of monozygotic twins with inflammatory bowel disease (dated by TCRdb to between 2018 and 2021). Library preparation was by 5' RACE. The listed sequencing device is Illumina HiSeq 2500. TCRdb reprocessed the sequencing reads and holds a single record per CDR3 protein sequence, with no DNA. The sample table on file contains 350,000 to 400,000 distinct CDR3 sequences. Around 2.6% of the sample rests with the top ten. Sequences were obtained from blood. All receptors derive from a human donor with ulcerative colitis or Crohn's disease, or a healthy co-twin of an affected twin (not recorded which).

The chain combines TRBV12-3 or TRBV12-4 with TRBJ2-2; as DNA is missing, the TRBD2 call by TCRdb cannot be tested. This CDR3 has 21 amino acids. The CDR3: CASSFINRFEGLTFNTGELFF.

The CDR3 spells CSATPGLAGSYNEQFF. The chain couples TRBV20-1 to TRBJ2-1; absent DNA, TCRdb's TRBD2 call cannot be checked. Germline V lookup: CDR1 DFQATT, CDR2 SNEGSKA (reference sequence). The CDR3 is 16 amino acids.

The rearrangement uses TRBV11-3 and TRBJ2-1; lacking DNA, the TRBD2 call made by TCRdb goes unchecked. The CDR3 sequence is 16 residues long. The V gene's germline CDR1 is SGHNT and CDR2 YENEEA. The chain's CDR3 is CASSLEAGGGVYEQFF.

V is TRBV9 and J is TRBJ2-2; no DNA is available, so the TRBD1 call from TCRdb remains unchecked. Germline CDR1 SGDLS, CDR2 YYNGEE. The CDR3 extends over 18 amino acids. The CDR3 sequence is CASSATPGQGAATGELFF.

The rearrangement links TRBV12-3 or TRBV12-4 to TRBJ2-3; TCRdb returns TRBD1, unconfirmable since there is no DNA. This CDR3 has 14 residues. The CDR3 loop is CASSPTDRLDTQYF.

This CDR3 is CSASYGTWANQPQHF. The chain uses TRBV20-1 and TRBJ1-5; the D call of TRBD1 rests on TCRdb alone, since no DNA is present to check it. The CDR3 has 15 amino acids. The germline V gene has CDR1 DFQATT and CDR2 SNEGSKA (reference sequence).

V usage is TRBV12-5 and J usage is TRBJ2-1; TCRdb's assignment of TRBD1 cannot be checked, as there is no DNA. The CDR3 has 15 amino acids. The germline V gene has CDR1 LGHNT and CDR2 FRNRAP. CDR3: CASGLGNDRVNEQFF.

J is TRBJ2-2 and V is TRBV6-5; TCRdb returns TRBD2, unconfirmable since there is no DNA. This CDR3 has 17 residues. CDR1 is MNHEY and CDR2 is SVGAGI in the germline V gene. The CDR3 here is CASSYERGGLDTGELFF.

The chain combines TRBV4-1 with TRBJ2-2; the D gene TCRdb calls, TRBD1, cannot be checked with no DNA. This CDR3 comprises 17 residues. The V gene's germline CDR1 is MGHRA and CDR2 YSYEKL. The CDR3 loop reads CASSHSPGTANTGELFF.

This chain joins TRBV7-3 and TRBJ1-1; lacking DNA, the TRBD1 call made by TCRdb goes unchecked. Germline V gene data show CDR1 as SGHTA and CDR2 as FQGTGA. The CDR3 has 16 residues. The CDR3 reads CASSSGGAIMNTEAFF.

The chain employs TRBV11-2 and TRBJ2-4; the D call from TCRdb, TRBD1, cannot be confirmed without DNA. This CDR3 is built from 18 residues. Looked up from germline, CDR1 is SGHAT and CDR2 is FQNNGV. This CDR3 is CASSPASGTGRRENIQYF.

The chain couples TRBV7-9 to TRBJ2-7. Germline V CDR1 and CDR2: SEHNR, FQNEAQ (reference sequence). The CDR3 length is 12 residues. CDR3 sequence reads: CASSQSLYEQYF.

The V gene is TRBV7-3, the J gene TRBJ2-1. The CDR3 is 13 residues long. Germline CDR1 reads SGHTA; CDR2 reads FQGTGA. This chain's CDR3 is CASSPDVINEQFF.

The chain recombines TRBV5-1 with TRBJ2-3; TCRdb proposes TRBD1, but this gene call is untestable without DNA. The CDR3 loop spans 16 amino acids. The V gene's germline CDR1 is SGHRS and CDR2 YFSETQ. The CDR3 sequence is CASSRSRGASTDTQYF. Variable domain in full (rest from reference TRBV5-1 and TRBJ2-3): KAGVTQTPRYLIKTRGQQVTLSCSPISGHRSVSWYQQTPGQGLQFLFEYFSETQRNKGNFPGRFSGRQFSNSRSEMNVSTLELGDSALYLCASSRSRGASTDTQYFGPGTRLTVL.

The chain combines TRBV24-1 with TRBJ2-1; TCRdb calls TRBD1, which cannot be checked without DNA. The CDR3 is 14 amino acids. Germline V gene sequence: CDR1 KGHDR, CDR2 SFDVKD. The CDR3 loop is CATSALTGGNEQFF.

V gene TRBV12-3 or TRBV12-4 combines with J gene TRBJ2-1; the D gene TCRdb calls, TRBD1, cannot be checked with no DNA. CDR3 length: 14 amino acids. CDR3 in amino acids: CASSLTGSYNEQFF.

The rearrangement links TRBV4-3 to TRBJ1-3; TCRdb proposes TRBD1, but this gene call is untestable without DNA. CDR1 and CDR2 from the germline V gene are LGHNA and YSLEER. The CDR3 is 14 amino acids. CDR3 loop: CASSQTGRGNTIYF.

The rearrangement links TRBV7-8 to TRBJ2-1; there is no DNA to check the TCRdb D call of TRBD2. There are 14 residues in the CDR3. Per the germline V gene, CDR1 is SGHVS and CDR2 is FQNEAQ. CDR3: CASSLGVSRDEQFF.

This CDR3 reads CSAARVADEKLFF. V usage is TRBV20-1 and J usage is TRBJ1-4. The CDR3 is made up of 13 amino acids. Germline lookup yields CDR1 DFQATT and CDR2 SNEGSKA (reference sequence).

This chain links TRBV7-9 with TRBJ2-7; TCRdb reports TRBD2, a call that lacks DNA to check it against. CDR1 is SEHNR, CDR2 FQNEAQ, per germline (reference sequence). The CDR3 sequence is 16 residues long. CDR3 region: CASSLGGGSSSYEQYF. The whole variable domain, filled in from reference TRBV7-9 and TRBJ2-7, reads DTGVSQNPRHKITKRGQNVTFRCDPISEHNRLYWYRQTLGQGPEFLTYFQNEAQLEKSRLLSDRFSAERPKGSFSTLEIQRTEQGDSAMYLCASSLGGGSSSYEQYFGPGTRLTVT.

The genes are TRBV18 and TRBJ1-2; TCRdb gives TRBD1 as the D gene, but with no DNA this cannot be confirmed. Germline loops: CDR1 KGHSH, CDR2 LQKENI. This CDR3 has 15 amino acids. CDR3 region: CASSRPGTIETGYTF.

The chain recombines TRBV4-1 with TRBJ2-7; TCRdb names TRBD1, which stays unverified in the absence of DNA. This CDR3 region has 15 residues. Germline CDR1 and CDR2: MGHRA and YSYEKL. This CDR3 is CASSQERTGEYEQYF.

The chain couples TRBV4-3 to TRBJ1-5. CDR3 length: 11 residues. Germline-derived CDR1 and CDR2 are LGHNA and YSLEER. The CDR3 sequence: CASREGQPQHF.

The CDR3 sequence: CSASGGATNEKLFF. The genes are TRBV29-1 and TRBJ1-4; TCRdb's D call, TRBD1, is unchecked because there is no DNA. Germline CDR1 and CDR2: SQVTM and ANQGSEA. This CDR3 has 14 amino acids.

The chain has TRBV5-4 and TRBJ1-3; with no DNA, the TCRdb D assignment of TRBD1 cannot be verified. The CDR3 is 13 amino acids. The V gene's germline CDR1 is SGHNT and CDR2 YYREEE (reference sequence). CDR3 sequence reads: CASYRDRGNTIYF.

The chain uses TRBV5-1 and TRBJ1-1; there is no DNA to check the TCRdb D call of TRBD1. Germline lookup yields CDR1 SGHRS and CDR2 YFSETQ. The CDR3 runs 16 residues. CDR3 region: CASSSFPGTGRGEAFF.

The genes are TRBV6-5 and TRBJ1-6; no DNA is available, so the TRBD1 call from TCRdb remains unchecked. CDR1 MNHEY and CDR2 SVGAGI come from the germline V gene. The CDR3 runs to 17 residues. This chain's CDR3 is CASSYSSGGLGNSPLHF.

V usage is TRBV7-2 and J usage is TRBJ2-3; TCRdb designates TRBD1, a call that cannot be tested without DNA. The CDR3 totals 14 residues. Germline CDR1 SGHTA, CDR2 FQGNSA. The CDR3 loop reads CASSFYGGQDTQYF.

The chain uses TRBV21-1 and TRBJ2-7; TCRdb calls TRBD1, which cannot be checked without DNA. TRBV21-1 is annotated as a pseudogene. This CDR3 has 14 amino acids. CDR3 sequence reads: CASSTGTGGNGQYF.

V gene TRBV5-1 combines with J gene TRBJ1-1. The CDR3 spans 14 residues. CDR1 SGHRS and CDR2 YFSETQ come from the germline V gene. The chain's CDR3 is CASSLNVGRTEAFF.

V is TRBV7-9 and J is TRBJ2-5; TCRdb designates TRBD1, a call that cannot be tested without DNA. The germline V gene has CDR1 SEHNR and CDR2 FQNEAQ (reference sequence). The CDR3 contains 14 residues. The CDR3 region is CASSETGGVKTQYF.

The chain employs TRBV6-2 or TRBV6-3 and TRBJ2-1; TCRdb outputs TRBD1, but without DNA this stays unchecked. Germline V CDR1 and CDR2: MNHEY, SVGEGT. The CDR3 covers 13 residues. The CDR3 sequence: CASYPRGGNEQFF.